Following are 12 T cell receptor beta chains from one sample sequenced in a study of cytomegalovirus exposure and HLA in healthy donors. Vbeta (60) and Jbeta (13) primers were used in the PCR. Generated by immunoSEQ multiplex PCR, the TCRdb table keeps only in-frame clones and is missing some. The data contain over 150,000 clones, 75% to 85% of them seen just once; the ten biggest clones take up approximately 1.5%. The specimen sequenced was PBMCs. The receptors were gathered from a girl aged 10 to 17 in good health and CMV-seropositive.

The chain links TRBV11-2 to TRBJ2-7; 11 bases agree with TRBD1. Losses at the gene ends were 2 bases for V and 4 bases for J; bases not matched to a gene: 4. Germline V gene data show CDR1 as SGHAT and CDR2 as FQNNGV. The CDR3 has 15 amino acids. The DNA of the CDR3 is TGTGCCAGCAGCTTAACTTGGGACAGGGGGTACGAGCAGTACTTC. Translation: CASSLTWDRGYEQYF.

V is TRBV4-3 and J is TRBJ1-2; D is perhaps TRBD1 (5 bases). This CDR3 region has 16 residues. The germline gives CDR1 LGHNA, CDR2 YSLEER. The V and J ends lost 4 bases and 0 bases respectively, with 15 bases between them. The CDR3 DNA is TGCGCCAGCAGCCCCCACCCGGGGACTACTAACTATGGCTACACCTTC. This sequence encodes CASSPHPGTTNYGYTF.

The V and J genes are TRBV6-5 and TRBJ1-5, with D possibly TRBD1 on 5 matching bases. The CDR3 covers 13 residues. Germline V gives CDR1 MNHEY, CDR2 SVGAGI. The V and J ends lost 10 bases and 6 bases respectively, with 16 bases between them. CDR3 coding DNA: TGTGCCACCCACTCAGGGATCGGTCAGCCCCAGCATTTT. Amino acid sequence: CATHSGIGQPQHF.

The rearrangement uses TRBV9 and TRBJ2-3; possibly TRBD2 for D (5 bases). V dropped 0 bases and J dropped 6 bases, with 17 bases sitting between them. This CDR3 is 16 amino acids long. Germline V CDR1 and CDR2: SGDLS, YYNGEE. The CDR3 sequence is CASSVGASPLGDTQYF. CDR3 nucleotide sequence: TGTGCCAGCAGCGTAGGGGCTAGCCCCTTGGGGGATACGCAGTATTTT.

V and J are TRBV11-3 and TRBJ2-2; unclear D gene. CDR3 length: 14 amino acids. V was cut by 2 bases and J by 5 bases, with 9 bases left in between. Germline-derived CDR1 and CDR2 are SGHNT and YENEEA. CDR3 nucleotide sequence: TGTGCCAGCAGCTTATTGTCCGGTACCGGGGAGCTGTTTTTT. Amino acids: CASSLLSGTGELFF.

The chain joins TRBV7-7 to TRBJ2-2, with TRBD1 as a possible D gene (5 bases). Per the germline V gene, CDR1 is SSHAT and CDR2 is FNYEAQ (reference sequence). The CDR3 is made up of 15 amino acids. V lost 5 bases and J 2 bases, leaving 12 bases between the germline ends. DNA of the CDR3: TGTGCCAGCAGCCCGCGACAGAGAAACACCGGGGAGCTGTTTTTT. It is translated as CASSPRQRNTGELFF.

The chain joins TRBV4-1 to TRBJ2-5; D may be TRBD2 (7 bases). The CDR3 consists of 18 residues. V shed 0 bases and J shed 5 bases, with 22 bases lying between them. Germline CDR1 MGHRA, CDR2 YSYEKL. CDR3 in DNA: TGCGCCAGCAGCCAAGATTACCGGGGGGCCTTACTAAGGGAGACCCAGTACTTC. Translation: CASSQDYRGALLRETQYF.

This sequence joins TRBV4-1 and TRBJ1-2, with a tentative D call TRBD1 (6 bases). Per germline, CDR1 MGHRA and CDR2 YSYEKL. V gave up 0 bases and J gave up 8 bases, with 10 bases separating them. The CDR3 consists of 13 residues. Written as DNA, the CDR3 is TGCGCCAGCAGCCAAGAGGGGGCGCTGGGCTACACCTTC. It codes for CASSQEGALGYTF.

This chain uses TRBV5-1 with TRBJ2-3, with D possibly matching TRBD2 (5 bases). Trimming cost V 2 bases and J 6 bases, with 10 bases left between them. This CDR3 has 13 residues. The germline gives CDR1 SGHRS, CDR2 YFSETQ. This chain's CDR3 is CASSFGGSDTQYF. The CDR3 coding sequence is TGCGCCAGCAGCTTCGGAGGTTCGGATACGCAGTATTTT.

The rearrangement links TRBV6-1 to TRBJ2-1; the match to TRBD2 covers 10 bases. J was trimmed by 7 bases and V by 2 bases; bases with no gene match: 5. Looked up from germline, CDR1 is MNHNS and CDR2 is SASEGT. The CDR3 consists of 15 residues. CDR3 sequence (DNA): TGTGCCAGCAGTGAACTAGCGGGGGCCCAGAATGAGCAGTTCTTC. Amino acids: CASSELAGAQNEQFF.

The chain links TRBV4-3 to TRBJ2-3; 8 bases are a match to TRBD2. The CDR3 covers 16 residues. The ends lost 1 base at V and 10 bases at J; junction bases unmatched: 13. Germline V gives CDR1 LGHNA, CDR2 YSLEER. Here the CDR3 reads CASSQGEAGALRPQYF. DNA for the CDR3: TGCGCCAGCAGCCAAGGGGAAGCGGGGGCTCTCCGGCCGCAGTATTTT.

The J gene is TRBJ2-5, the V gene TRBV7-8, with 7 positions matching TRBD1. This CDR3 spans 16 amino acids. Germline-derived CDR1 and CDR2 are SGHVS and FQNEAQ. Trimming at V came to 5 bases and at J to 2 bases, leaving 11 bases not matched to a gene. CDR3 residues: CASSPTPGTEQETQYF. The CDR3, as DNA: TGTGCCAGCAGCCCTACCCCCGGGACAGAGCAAGAGACCCAGTACTTC.